This TCR beta chain was sequenced during a study of cytomegalovirus exposure and HLA in healthy donors. Every donor was a healthy person donating bone marrow. The germline CDR1 and CDR2 sequences are MNHEY and SVGAGI. V lost 7 bases and J lost 10; bases outside the gene matches: 9. CDR3 length: 15 residues. PCR was performed using 60 Vbeta and 13 Jbeta primers. The data were produced by immunoSEQ multiplex PCR, yet TCRdb's version contains in-frame clones alone and is incomplete. The sample records 100,000 to 150,000 clones, 70% to 85% being singletons. Study-wide points: CMV serostatus was the sole immune exposure information available.

A word on this clone: Its target is unknown.

The chain employs TRBV6-5 and TRBJ1-6, with 11 bases that match TRBD1. The TCR sequence derives from a boy between 5 and 17 years old in good health and CMV-seronegative. Sequencing used PBMCs. The DNA of the CDR3 is TGTGCCAGCAACGATCGGACAGGGGGCGAATCACCCCTCCACTTT. Amino acids: CASNDRTGGESPLHF.